This T cell receptor beta chain was identified during a study of blood T cells in healthy people across ages. Study outcomes and limitations: There was a strong correlation between TCR beta diversity and naive T cell percentage.

The CDR3 contains 15 residues. Trimming took off 4 bases at V and 0 bases at J, with 12 bases between the two ends. Germline values: CDR1 MNHEY, CDR2 SMNVEV (reference sequence). It was with a sample-barcoded 5' primer and a J-beta primer mix that a second PCR of roughly 7 to 12 cycles was run. MiXCR, applied by TCRdb to the 5' RACE reads, yields one record per CDR3 protein. The sample includes 1.5 million to 2 million distinct CDR3 sequences, about two fifths of them seen just once. As for this clonotype: The antigen is unknown.

This sequence was found in a human donor in good health. The sequenced sample consisted of blood. V and J are TRBV27 and TRBJ1-2; possible D gene TRBD1, 6 bases. For the CDR3, the DNA is TGTGCCAGCAGTTACCTTGGGACACCTAACTATGGCTACACCTTC. Its translation is CASSYLGTPNYGYTF.